Listed below are T cell receptor beta chains from one sample, sequenced in a study of cytomegalovirus exposure and HLA in healthy donors. TCRdb's table, derived via immunoSEQ multiplex PCR, lists solely in-frame clones and lacks some. The sample holds about 160,000 clones; over 75% are singletons and the top ten take around 2%. Sequencing was performed on PBMCs. The receptor set was obtained from a human donor in good health. CDR3s include the opening cysteine and the closing phenylalanine or tryptophan. Each record gives: clone size, D gene, J gene, V gene, CDR3 protein, CDR3 DNA. D genes are given only for firm matches. Clone size is given for some rows only: seen once, a few or many times, or a class if the clone is expanded.

clone size: .; D gene: TRBD1; J gene: TRBJ2-5; V gene: TRBV5-1; CDR3 protein: CASSPDRGETQYF; CDR3 DNA: TGCGCCAGCAGCCCGGACAGGGGGGAGACCCAGTACTTC
clone size: .; D gene: .; J gene: TRBJ2-6; V gene: TRBV6-1; CDR3 protein: CASSARDLGANVLTF; CDR3 DNA: TGTGCCAGCAGTGCAAGGGACTTGGGGGCCAACGTCCTGACTTTC
clone size: .; D gene: .; J gene: TRBJ1-5; V gene: TRBV7-2; CDR3 protein: CASSNVGHQPQHF; CDR3 DNA: TGTGCCAGCAGCAACGTCGGTCATCAGCCCCAGCATTTT
clone size: .; D gene: .; J gene: TRBJ2-3; V gene: TRBV27; CDR3 protein: CASTPLEGAPDTQYF; CDR3 DNA: TGTGCCAGCACCCCCTTGGAGGGGGCGCCCGATACGCAGTATTTT
clone size: .; D gene: .; J gene: TRBJ2-3; V gene: TRBV4-3; CDR3 protein: CASSQERDSTDTQYF; CDR3 DNA: TGCGCCAGCAGCCAAGAGAGGGATAGCACAGATACGCAGTATTTT
clone size: few; D gene: TRBD2; J gene: TRBJ2-7; V gene: TRBV5-5; CDR3 protein: CASSLADSSYEQYF; CDR3 DNA: TGTGCCAGCAGTCTAGCGGACTCCTCCTACGAGCAGTACTTC
clone size: .; D gene: .; J gene: TRBJ2-7; V gene: TRBV5-1; CDR3 protein: CASSSEYEQYF; CDR3 DNA: TGCGCCAGCAGCTCGGAGTACGAGCAGTACTTC
clone size: few; D gene: .; J gene: TRBJ1-1; V gene: TRBV5-4; CDR3 protein: CASSLLEPTEAFF; CDR3 DNA: TGTGCCAGCAGCTTATTGGAGCCTACTGAAGCTTTCTTT
clone size: few; D gene: TRBD1; J gene: TRBJ1-1; V gene: TRBV25-1; CDR3 protein: CASSELGQGDTEAFF; CDR3 DNA: TGTGCCAGCAGTGAATTAGGTCAGGGGGACACTGAAGCTTTCTTT
clone size: .; D gene: .; J gene: TRBJ2-3; V gene: TRBV5-1; CDR3 protein: CASTKRGDAPTDTQYF; CDR3 DNA: TGCGCCAGCACGAAAAGGGGCGATGCGCCTACAGATACGCAGTATTTT
clone size: once; D gene: .; J gene: TRBJ2-1; V gene: TRBV2; CDR3 protein: CASRAGQNNEQFF; CDR3 DNA: TGTGCCAGCAGGGCGGGACAGAACAATGAGCAGTTCTTC
clone size: .; D gene: TRBD1; J gene: TRBJ1-2; V gene: TRBV5-1; CDR3 protein: CASSLGSLTGLYGYTF; CDR3 DNA: TGCGCCAGCAGCTTGGGAAGTCTGACAGGGCTCTATGGCTACACCTTC
clone size: .; D gene: .; J gene: TRBJ2-3; V gene: TRBV6-1; CDR3 protein: CASSERGDTQYF; CDR3 DNA: TGTGCCAGCAGTGAACGAGGAGATACGCAGTATTTT
clone size: .; D gene: TRBD2; J gene: TRBJ2-3; V gene: TRBV7-2; CDR3 protein: CASSPRFQRGVGTQYF; CDR3 DNA: TGTGCCAGCAGCCCCCGTTTCCAGCGGGGGGTCGGGACGCAGTATTTT
clone size: .; D gene: .; J gene: TRBJ2-1; V gene: TRBV2; CDR3 protein: CASEQTSYNEQFF; CDR3 DNA: TGTGCCTCAGAACAGACCTCCTACAATGAGCAGTTCTTC
clone size: .; D gene: .; J gene: TRBJ1-1; V gene: TRBV5-6; CDR3 protein: CASSFGLENTEAFF; CDR3 DNA: TGTGCCAGCAGCTTTGGACTTGAGAACACTGAAGCTTTCTTT
clone size: .; D gene: .; J gene: TRBJ2-7; V gene: TRBV12-5; CDR3 protein: CASGAQGYEQYF; CDR3 DNA: TGTGCTAGTGGTGCGCAGGGGTACGAGCAGTACTTC
clone size: .; D gene: TRBD1; J gene: TRBJ1-2; V gene: TRBV2; CDR3 protein: CASSQGGTGDGYTF; CDR3 DNA: TGTGCCAGCAGTCAGGGCGGGACAGGGGATGGCTACACCTTC
clone size: .; D gene: TRBD2; J gene: TRBJ2-1; V gene: TRBV11-2; CDR3 protein: CASSLAGSGGAFYNEQFF; CDR3 DNA: TGTGCCAGCAGCTTAGCGGGTAGCGGGGGGGCCTTCTACAATGAGCAGTTCTTC
clone size: .; D gene: TRBD2; J gene: TRBJ2-2; V gene: TRBV29-1; CDR3 protein: CSVRRGVNTGELFF; CDR3 DNA: TGCAGCGTCCGGCGGGGGGTGAACACCGGGGAGCTGTTTTTT
clone size: .; D gene: .; J gene: TRBJ1-3; V gene: TRBV7-9; CDR3 protein: CASSLVPRQTIYF; CDR3 DNA: TGTGCCAGCAGCTTAGTCCCTCGCCAGACCATATATTTT
clone size: .; D gene: TRBD2; J gene: TRBJ2-2; V gene: TRBV2; CDR3 protein: CARPRGVAGPHSGSNTGELFF; CDR3 DNA: TGTGCCCGACCCCGGGGAGTAGCGGGGCCACATAGCGGGTCGAACACCGGGGAGCTGTTTTTT
clone size: .; D gene: TRBD1; J gene: TRBJ1-3; V gene: TRBV5-1; CDR3 protein: CASSSRDSMWPGNTIYF; CDR3 DNA: TGCGCCAGCAGTTCCCGGGACAGTATGTGGCCTGGAAACACCATATATTTT
clone size: few; D gene: TRBD1; J gene: TRBJ2-2; V gene: TRBV2; CDR3 protein: CASRRGTGDTGELFF; CDR3 DNA: TGTGCCAGCAGACGAGGGACAGGGGACACCGGGGAGCTGTTTTTT
clone size: .; D gene: .; J gene: TRBJ1-1; V gene: TRBV2; CDR3 protein: CASNLDRMNTEAFF; CDR3 DNA: TGTGCCAGCAACCTAGACAGGATGAACACTGAAGCTTTCTTT